This T cell receptor (beta chain) is from a study of blood T cell repertoires in COVID-19. Overall study: From T cells, B-cell-depleted T cells, or PBMCs came the material, which was cDNA or gDNA.

CDR3 length equals 15 residues. Deletions cut 2 bases from V and 0 bases from J, with 11 bases between. Looked up from germline, CDR1 is SGHRS and CDR2 is YFSETQ. Patients at the Seattle site were enrolled during active infection and followed longitudinally. Methods used by the authors: Estimated nucleated cell counts came from reference gene primer amplification. The data were produced by immunoSEQ multiplex PCR, yet TCRdb's version contains in-frame clones alone and is incomplete. Clone size and V and J calls were adopted from that table, with D and trimming inferred from the DNA. This table holds approximately 300,000 clones, 75% to 95% found once.

Sequencing was done on a sample of peripheral blood. The chain has TRBV5-1 and TRBJ1-2, with a tentative D call TRBD1 (6 bases). The clonotype comes from a woman aged 25-40 years with COVID-19, enrolled during active disease. The CDR3 loop reads CASSFLDSSNYGYTF. DNA of the CDR3: TGCGCCAGCAGCTTCTTGGACAGCTCTAACTATGGCTACACCTTC.